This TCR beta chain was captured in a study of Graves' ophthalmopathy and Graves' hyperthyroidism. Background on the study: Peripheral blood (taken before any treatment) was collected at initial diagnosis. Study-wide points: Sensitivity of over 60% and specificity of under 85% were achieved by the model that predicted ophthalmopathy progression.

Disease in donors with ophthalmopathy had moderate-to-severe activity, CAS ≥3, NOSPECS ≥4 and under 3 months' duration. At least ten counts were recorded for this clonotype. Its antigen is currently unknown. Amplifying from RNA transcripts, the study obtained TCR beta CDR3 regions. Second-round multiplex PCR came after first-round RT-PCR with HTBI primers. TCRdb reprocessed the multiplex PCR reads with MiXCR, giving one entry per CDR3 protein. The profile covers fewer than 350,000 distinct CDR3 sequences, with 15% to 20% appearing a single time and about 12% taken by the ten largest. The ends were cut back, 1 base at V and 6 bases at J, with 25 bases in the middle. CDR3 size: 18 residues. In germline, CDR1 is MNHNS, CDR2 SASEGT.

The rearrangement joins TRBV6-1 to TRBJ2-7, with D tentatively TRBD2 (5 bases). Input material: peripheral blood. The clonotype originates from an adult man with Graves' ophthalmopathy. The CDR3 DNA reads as TGTGCCAGCAGTGAAGTACATGGCGGGCTAGCTTTTACCCTCGAGCAGTACTTC. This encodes CASSEVHGGLAFTLEQYF.